This TCR beta chain was documented in a study of blood T cell repertoires in COVID-19. Study at large: The cDNA or gDNA used as material had been derived from T cells, B-cell-depleted T cells, or PBMCs.

Per germline, CDR1 MNHEY and CDR2 SMNVEV (reference sequence). V lost 1 base to trimming and J lost 4 bases, with 6 bases between them. The CDR3 sequence is 13 residues long. Data came from immunoSEQ multiplex PCR; TCRdb stores just in-frame clones and leaves some out. Of roughly 56,000 clones in the sample, 85% were seen once. The J gene is TRBJ2-3, the V gene TRBV27, with D unclear. Sequencing used peripheral blood. The TCR originated in a man between 65 and 85 years old with acute or convalescent COVID-19. The DNA for the CDR3 is TGTGCCAGCAGTTTATTAAGAGCAGATACGCAGTATTTT. Translating gives CASSLLRADTQYF.